The subject of this entry is one T cell receptor (beta chain). Sequenced by immunoSEQ multiplex PCR; TCRdb stores in-frame clones only, minus some. The profile covers 95,000 to 150,000 clones, with 85% appearing a single time and 25% to 30% taken by the ten largest. Germline CDR1 SNHLY, CDR2 FYNNEI. The CDR3 sequence is 11 residues long. V dropped 4 bases and J dropped 6 bases, with 4 bases sitting between them. The data originate from a study of blood T cell repertoires in COVID-19. Across the study: T cells, B-cell-depleted T cells, or PBMCs supplied cDNA or gDNA.

The clonotype originates from an elderly woman with acute or convalescent COVID-19. Sequencing was done on a sample of peripheral blood. The chain carries TRBV2 and TRBJ2-1; D is unresolved. CDR3 protein: CASSVRNEQFF. In DNA, the CDR3 is TGTGCCAGCAGTGTCCGCAATGAGCAGTTCTTC.